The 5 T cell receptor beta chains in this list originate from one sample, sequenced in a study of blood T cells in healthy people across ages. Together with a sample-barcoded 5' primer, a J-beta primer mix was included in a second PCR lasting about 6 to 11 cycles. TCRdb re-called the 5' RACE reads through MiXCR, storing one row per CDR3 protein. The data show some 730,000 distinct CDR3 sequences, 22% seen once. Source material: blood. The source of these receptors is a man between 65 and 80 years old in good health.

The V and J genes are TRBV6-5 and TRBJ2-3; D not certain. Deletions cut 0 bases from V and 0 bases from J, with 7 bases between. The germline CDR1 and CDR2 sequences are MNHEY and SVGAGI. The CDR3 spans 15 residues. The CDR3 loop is CASSYSGSSTDTQYF. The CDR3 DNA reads TGTGCCAGCAGTTACTCGGGGTCTAGCACAGATACGCAGTATTTT.

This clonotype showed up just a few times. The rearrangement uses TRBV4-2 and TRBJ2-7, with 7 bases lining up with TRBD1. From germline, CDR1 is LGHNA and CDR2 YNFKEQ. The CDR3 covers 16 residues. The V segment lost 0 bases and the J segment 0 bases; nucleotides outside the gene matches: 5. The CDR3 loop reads CASSQDLAGGSYEQYF. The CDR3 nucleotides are TGTGCCAGCAGCCAAGATTTGGCAGGGGGCTCCTACGAGCAGTACTTC.

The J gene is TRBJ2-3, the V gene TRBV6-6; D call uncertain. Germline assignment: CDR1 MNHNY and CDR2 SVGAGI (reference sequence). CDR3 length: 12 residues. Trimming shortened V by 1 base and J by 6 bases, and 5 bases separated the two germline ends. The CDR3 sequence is CASSYYGDTQYF. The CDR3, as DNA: TGTGCCAGCAGTTACTATGGGGATACGCAGTATTTT.

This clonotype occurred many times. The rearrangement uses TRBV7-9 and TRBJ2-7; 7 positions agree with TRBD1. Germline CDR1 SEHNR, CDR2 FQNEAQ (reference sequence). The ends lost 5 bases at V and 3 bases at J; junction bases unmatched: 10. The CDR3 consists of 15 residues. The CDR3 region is CASSPGTVLVYEQYF. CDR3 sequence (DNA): TGTGCCAGCAGCCCAGGGACAGTCTTAGTCTACGAGCAGTACTTC.

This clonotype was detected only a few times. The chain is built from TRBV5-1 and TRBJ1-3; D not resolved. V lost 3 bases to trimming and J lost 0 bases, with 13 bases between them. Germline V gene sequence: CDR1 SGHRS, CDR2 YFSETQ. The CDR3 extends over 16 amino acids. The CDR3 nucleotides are TGCGCCAGCAGCTCCGTCGGGGAGAGCTCTGGAAACACCATATATTTT. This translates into CASSSVGESSGNTIYF.